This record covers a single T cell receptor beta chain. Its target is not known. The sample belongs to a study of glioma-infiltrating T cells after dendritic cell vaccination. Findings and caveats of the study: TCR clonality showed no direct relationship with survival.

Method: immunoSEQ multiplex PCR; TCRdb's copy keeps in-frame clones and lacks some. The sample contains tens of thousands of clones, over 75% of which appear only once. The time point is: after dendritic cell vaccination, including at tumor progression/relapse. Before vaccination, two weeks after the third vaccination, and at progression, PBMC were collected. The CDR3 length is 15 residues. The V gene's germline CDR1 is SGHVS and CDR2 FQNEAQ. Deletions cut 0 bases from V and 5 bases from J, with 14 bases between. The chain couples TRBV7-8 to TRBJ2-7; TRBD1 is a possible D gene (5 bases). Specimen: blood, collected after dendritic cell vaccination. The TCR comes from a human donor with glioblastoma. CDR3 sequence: CASSLAGRDKDEQYF. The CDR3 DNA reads TGTGCCAGCAGCTTAGCGGGCAGGGATAAGGACGAGCAGTACTTC.